This TCR beta chain was found in a study of vaccination and CD4 T cells after COVID-19. As to time point: late sampling 161 to 241 days after vaccination in three convalescent patients. Documented treatment: approximately 9-day PBMC culture with coronavirus spike peptide pools or control peptides (ViraFEST assay). Worth noting for this clonotype: Antigen specificity is unknown.

Sequencing of cultured CD4+ T cell DNA used the Oncomine TCR Beta short-read assay. Each CDR3 protein is one row after TCRdb ran MiXCR on the PCR reads. The sample includes approximately 21,000 distinct CDR3 sequences, approximately 41% seen only once; the top ten take around 5%. The CDR3 runs 13 residues. Per germline, CDR1 KGHSH and CDR2 LQKENI. V was shortened by 2 bases and J by 4 bases, with 8 bases between the two germline ends. Here the sequenced sample was CD4+ T cells from blood, cultured in vitro, taken about 7 months after SARS-CoV-2 vaccination. The rearrangement links TRBV18 to TRBJ2-5; possible D gene TRBD1, 5 bases. This sequence was found in a human donor who had recovered from COVID-19. The CDR3 spells CASSPSRGETQYF. The CDR3 nucleotides are TGTGCCAGCTCACCATCAAGGGGAGAGACCCAGTACTTC.